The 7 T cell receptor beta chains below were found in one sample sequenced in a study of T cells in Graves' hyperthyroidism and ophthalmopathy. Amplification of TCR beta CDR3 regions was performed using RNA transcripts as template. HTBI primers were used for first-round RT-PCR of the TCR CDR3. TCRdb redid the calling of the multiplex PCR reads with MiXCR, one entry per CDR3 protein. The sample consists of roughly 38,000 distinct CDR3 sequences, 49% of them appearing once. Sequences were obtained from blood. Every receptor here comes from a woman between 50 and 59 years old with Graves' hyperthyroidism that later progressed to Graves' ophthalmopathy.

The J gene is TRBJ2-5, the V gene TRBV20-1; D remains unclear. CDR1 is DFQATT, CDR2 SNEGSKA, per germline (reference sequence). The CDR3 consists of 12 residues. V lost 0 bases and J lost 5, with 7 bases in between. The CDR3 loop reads CSARDWDETQYF. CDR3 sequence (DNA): TGCAGTGCTAGAGACTGGGATGAGACCCAGTACTTC.

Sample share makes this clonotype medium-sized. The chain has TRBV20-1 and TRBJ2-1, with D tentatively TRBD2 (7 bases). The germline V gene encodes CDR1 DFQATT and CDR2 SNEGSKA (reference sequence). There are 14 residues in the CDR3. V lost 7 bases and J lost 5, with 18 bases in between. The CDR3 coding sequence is TGCAGTGTTCGGAGAGTAGGGGGGGACAATGAGCAGTTCTTC. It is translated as CSVRRVGGDNEQFF.

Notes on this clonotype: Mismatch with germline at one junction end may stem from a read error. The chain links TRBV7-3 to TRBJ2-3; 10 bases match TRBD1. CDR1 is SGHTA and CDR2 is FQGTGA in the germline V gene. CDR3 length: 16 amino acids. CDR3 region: CVSGRTGTGVPDTQYF. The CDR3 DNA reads TGTGTCAGCGGCCGGACCGGGACAGGGGTCCCAGATACGCAGTATTTT. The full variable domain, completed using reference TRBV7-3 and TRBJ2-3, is GAGVSQTPSNKVTEKGKYVELRCDPISGHTALYWYRQSLGQGPEFLIYFQGTGAADDSGLPNDRFFAVRPEGSVSTLKIQRTERGDSAVYLCVSGRTGTGVPDTQYFGPGTRLTVL.

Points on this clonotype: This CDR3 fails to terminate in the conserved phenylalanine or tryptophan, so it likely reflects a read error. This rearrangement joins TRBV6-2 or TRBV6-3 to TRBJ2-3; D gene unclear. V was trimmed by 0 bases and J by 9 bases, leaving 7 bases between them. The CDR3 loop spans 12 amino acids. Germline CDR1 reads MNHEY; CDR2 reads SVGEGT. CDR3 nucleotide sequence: TGTGCCAGCAGTTACTCGAAGGAGACGCAGTATTGT. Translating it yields CASSYSKETQYC.

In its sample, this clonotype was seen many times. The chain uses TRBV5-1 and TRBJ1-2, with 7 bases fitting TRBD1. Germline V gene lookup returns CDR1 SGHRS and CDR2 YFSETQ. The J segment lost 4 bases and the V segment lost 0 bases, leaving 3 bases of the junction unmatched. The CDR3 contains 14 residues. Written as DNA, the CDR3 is TGCGCCAGCAGCTTGGACAGGGGCGGCTATGGCTACACCTTC. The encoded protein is CASSLDRGGYGYTF.

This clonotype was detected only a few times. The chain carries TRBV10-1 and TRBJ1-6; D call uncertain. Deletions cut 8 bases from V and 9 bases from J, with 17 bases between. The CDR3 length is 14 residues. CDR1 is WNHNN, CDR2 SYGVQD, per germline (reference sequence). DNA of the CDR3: TGCGCCAGCGCTCTTGGTGGGGAAGGTTCACCCCTCCACTTT. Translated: CASALGGEGSPLHF.

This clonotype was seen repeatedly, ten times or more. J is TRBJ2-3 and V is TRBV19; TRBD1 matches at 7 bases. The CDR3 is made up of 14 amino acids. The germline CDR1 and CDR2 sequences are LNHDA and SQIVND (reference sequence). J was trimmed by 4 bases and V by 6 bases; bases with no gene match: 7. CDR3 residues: CASSRGSGSDTQYF. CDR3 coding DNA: TGTGCCAGTAGCAGGGGGAGCGGATCAGATACGCAGTATTTT.